This T cell receptor beta chain was observed in a study of spatial heterogeneity in lung cancer. Time point noted: sample taken at primary tumor resection. Untreated early-stage non-small cell lung cancer patients, fewer than 85 in total, were the donors. Unique molecular identifiers tagged every individual TCR cDNA molecule. TCRdb passed the 5' RACE reads through MiXCR, listing each CDR3 protein once. The sample contains some 7,000 distinct CDR3 sequences, 6% to 7% of which appear only once. This clonotype appeared many times. The CDR3 length is 14 residues. The germline CDR1 and CDR2 sequences are LGHNA and YNFKEQ. V dropped 0 bases and J dropped 6 bases, with 8 bases sitting between them.

The sequence derives from a male donor with early-stage non-small cell lung cancer. The chain couples TRBV4-2 to TRBJ1-4; D not certain. Sequenced here: PBMCs, sampled at surgery. CDR3 residues: CASSQERLDEKLFF. The CDR3 nucleotides are TGTGCCAGCAGCCAAGAACGATTGGATGAAAAACTGTTTTTT.